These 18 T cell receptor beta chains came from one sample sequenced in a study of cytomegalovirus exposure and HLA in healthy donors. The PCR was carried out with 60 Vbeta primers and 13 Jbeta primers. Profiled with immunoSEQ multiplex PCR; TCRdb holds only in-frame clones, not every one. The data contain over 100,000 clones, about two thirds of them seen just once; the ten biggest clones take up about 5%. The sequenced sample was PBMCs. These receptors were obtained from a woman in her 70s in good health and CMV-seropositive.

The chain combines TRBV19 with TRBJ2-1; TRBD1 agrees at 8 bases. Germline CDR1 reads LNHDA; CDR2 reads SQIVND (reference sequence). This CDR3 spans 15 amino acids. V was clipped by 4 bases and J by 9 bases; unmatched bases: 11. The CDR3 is CASSSGTGGRSEQFF. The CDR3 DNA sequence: TGTGCCAGTAGTAGTGGGACAGGCGGCCGGAGTGAGCAGTTCTTC.

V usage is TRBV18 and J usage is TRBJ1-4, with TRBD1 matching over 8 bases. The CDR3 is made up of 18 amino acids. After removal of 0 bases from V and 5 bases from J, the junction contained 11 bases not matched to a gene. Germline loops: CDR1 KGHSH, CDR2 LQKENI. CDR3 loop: CASSPPGTGGGLNEKLFF. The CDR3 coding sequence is TGTGCCAGCTCACCACCCGGAACAGGGGGAGGTTTAAATGAAAAACTGTTTTTT.

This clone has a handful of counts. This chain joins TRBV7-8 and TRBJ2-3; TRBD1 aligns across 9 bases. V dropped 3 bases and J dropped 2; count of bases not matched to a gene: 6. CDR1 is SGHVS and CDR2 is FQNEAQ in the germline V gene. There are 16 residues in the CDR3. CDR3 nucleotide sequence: TGTGCCAGCAGCTTTGGACAGGGGTCGGCCACAGATACGCAGTATTTT. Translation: CASSFGQGSATDTQYF.

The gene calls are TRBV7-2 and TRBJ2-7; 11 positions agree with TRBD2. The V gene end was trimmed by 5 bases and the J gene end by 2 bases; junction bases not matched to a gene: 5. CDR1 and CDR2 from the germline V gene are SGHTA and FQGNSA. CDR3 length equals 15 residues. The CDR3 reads CASSDASGRTYEQYF. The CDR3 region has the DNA TGTGCCAGCAGCGACGCTAGCGGGAGGACCTACGAGCAGTACTTC.

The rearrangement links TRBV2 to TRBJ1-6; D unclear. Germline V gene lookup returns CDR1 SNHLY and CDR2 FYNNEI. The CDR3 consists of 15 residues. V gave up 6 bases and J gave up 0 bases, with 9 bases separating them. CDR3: CASRPDSSYNSPLHF. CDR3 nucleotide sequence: TGTGCCAGCAGGCCCGATAGCTCCTATAATTCACCCCTCCACTTT.

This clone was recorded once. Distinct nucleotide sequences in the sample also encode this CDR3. CDR3 coding DNA: TGTGCCAGCAGCTTCTCTAGCGGGGGAGAAGAGACCCAGTACTTC. Protein product: CASSFSSGGEETQYF. The chain recombines TRBV11-2 with TRBJ2-5; 10 nucleotides align to TRBD2. V lost 3 bases to trimming and J lost 3 bases; unmatched junction nucleotides: 4. Per germline, CDR1 SGHAT and CDR2 FQNNGV. The CDR3 runs to 15 residues.

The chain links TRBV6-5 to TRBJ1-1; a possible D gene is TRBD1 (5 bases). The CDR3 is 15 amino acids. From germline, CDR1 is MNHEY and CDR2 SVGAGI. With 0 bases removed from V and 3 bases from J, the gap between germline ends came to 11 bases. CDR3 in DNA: TGTGCCAGCAGTTACTCTTCCGCAGGGTACACTGAAGCTTTCTTT. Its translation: CASSYSSAGYTEAFF.

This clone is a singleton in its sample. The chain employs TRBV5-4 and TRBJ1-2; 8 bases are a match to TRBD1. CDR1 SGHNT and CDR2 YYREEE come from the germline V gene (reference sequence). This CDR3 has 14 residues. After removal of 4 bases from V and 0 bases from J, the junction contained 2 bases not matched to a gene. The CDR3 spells CASSVGQANYGYTF. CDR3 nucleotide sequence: TGTGCCAGCAGCGTGGGACAGGCTAACTATGGCTACACCTTC.

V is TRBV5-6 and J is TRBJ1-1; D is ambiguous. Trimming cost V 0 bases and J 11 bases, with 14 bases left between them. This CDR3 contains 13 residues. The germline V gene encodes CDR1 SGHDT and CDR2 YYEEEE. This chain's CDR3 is CASSLDGWAEAFF. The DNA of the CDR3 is TGTGCCAGCAGCTTGGATGGCTGGGCCGAGGCTTTCTTT.

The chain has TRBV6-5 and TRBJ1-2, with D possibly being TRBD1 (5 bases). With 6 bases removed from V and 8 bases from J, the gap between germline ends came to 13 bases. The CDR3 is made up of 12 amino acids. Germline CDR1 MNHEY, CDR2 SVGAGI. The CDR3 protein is CASRLPGGGYTF. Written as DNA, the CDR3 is TGTGCCAGCAGGCTTCCGGGGGGAGGCTACACCTTC.

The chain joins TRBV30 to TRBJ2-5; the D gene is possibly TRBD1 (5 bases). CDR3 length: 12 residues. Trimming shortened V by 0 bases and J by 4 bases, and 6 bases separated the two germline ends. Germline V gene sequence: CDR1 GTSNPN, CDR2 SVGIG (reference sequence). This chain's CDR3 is CAWSVGAETQYF. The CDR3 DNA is TGTGCCTGGAGTGTTGGGGCAGAGACCCAGTACTTC.

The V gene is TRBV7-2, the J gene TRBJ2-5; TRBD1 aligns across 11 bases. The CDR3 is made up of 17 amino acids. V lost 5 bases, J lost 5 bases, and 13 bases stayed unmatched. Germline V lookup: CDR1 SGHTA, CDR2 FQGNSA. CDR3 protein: CASSPRDRGGVWETQYF. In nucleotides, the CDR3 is TGTGCCAGCAGCCCCCGGGACAGGGGGGGTGTTTGGGAGACCCAGTACTTC.

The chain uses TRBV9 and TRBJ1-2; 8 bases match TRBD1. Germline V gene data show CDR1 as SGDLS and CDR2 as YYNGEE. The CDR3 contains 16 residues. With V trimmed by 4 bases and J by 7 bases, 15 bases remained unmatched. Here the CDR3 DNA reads TGTGCCAGCAGCACGTCGTCGGGGCAGGGGGCGAGTGGCTACACCTTC. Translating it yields CASSTSSGQGASGYTF.

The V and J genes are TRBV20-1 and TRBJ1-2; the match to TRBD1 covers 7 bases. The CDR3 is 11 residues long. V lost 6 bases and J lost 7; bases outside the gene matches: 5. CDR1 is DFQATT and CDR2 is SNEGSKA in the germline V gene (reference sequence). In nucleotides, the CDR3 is TGCAGTGCACAGGGGAATGGTGGCTACACCTTC. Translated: CSAQGNGGYTF.

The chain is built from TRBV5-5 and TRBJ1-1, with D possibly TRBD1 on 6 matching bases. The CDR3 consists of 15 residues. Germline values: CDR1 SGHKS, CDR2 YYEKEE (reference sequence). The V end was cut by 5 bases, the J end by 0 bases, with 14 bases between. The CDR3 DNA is TGTGCCAGCAGAAAGAGGACAGAGATGAACACTGAAGCTTTCTTT. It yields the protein CASRKRTEMNTEAFF.

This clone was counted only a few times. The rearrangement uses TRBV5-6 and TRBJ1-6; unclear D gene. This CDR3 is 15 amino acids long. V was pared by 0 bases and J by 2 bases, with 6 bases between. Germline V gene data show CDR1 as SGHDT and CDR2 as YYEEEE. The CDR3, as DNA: TGTGCCAGCAGCTTGGCAGGAACCTATAATTCACCCCTCCACTTT. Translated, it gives CASSLAGTYNSPLHF.

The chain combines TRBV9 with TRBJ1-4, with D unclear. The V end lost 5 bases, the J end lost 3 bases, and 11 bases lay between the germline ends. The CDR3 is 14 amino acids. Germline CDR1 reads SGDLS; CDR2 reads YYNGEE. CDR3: CASSASGSNEKLFF. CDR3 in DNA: TGTGCCAGCAGTGCTAGCGGCTCTAATGAAAAACTGTTTTTT.

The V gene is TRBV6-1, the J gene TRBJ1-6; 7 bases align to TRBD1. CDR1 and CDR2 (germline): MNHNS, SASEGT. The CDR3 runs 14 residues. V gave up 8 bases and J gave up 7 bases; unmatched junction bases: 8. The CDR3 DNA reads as TGTGCCAGCGACCGGACAGGCTCCAATTCACCCCTCCACTTT. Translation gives CASDRTGSNSPLHF.